Following are 25 T cell receptor beta chains from one sample sequenced in a study of identical twins. TCRdb recomputed calls from the 5' RACE reads with MiXCR, one row per CDR3 protein. The table lists some 300,000 distinct CDR3 sequences, over 9% of them singletons. Separately, the same data were catalogued under a study of yellow fever vaccine responses in identical twins.

The sequencing sample was made of CD8+ T cells sorted from blood. Receptors were obtained from a woman aged 18-35 years in good health.

In this sample, this clonotype turned up a few times. The V and J genes are TRBV20-1 and TRBJ2-5, with 7 bases fitting TRBD2. Germline assignment: CDR1 DFQATT and CDR2 SNEGSKA (reference sequence). The CDR3 is 14 amino acids. Trimming at V came to 1 base and at J to 1 base, leaving 3 bases not matched to a gene. In DNA form, the CDR3 reads TGCAGTGCTAGAGCCACTAGCGCCCAAGAGACCCAGTACTTC. Protein product: CSARATSAQETQYF.

This clonotype was seen at least ten times. The rearrangement uses TRBV6-1 and TRBJ2-5, with 9 bases matching TRBD2. The germline gives CDR1 MNHNS, CDR2 SASEGT. The CDR3 runs to 15 residues. V trimming: 3 bases; J trimming: 4 bases; junction bases outside the gene matches: 6. The DNA of the CDR3 is TGTGCCAGCAGTGATGCCGGGACTAGCTTAGAGACCCAGTACTTC. Amino acid sequence: CASSDAGTSLETQYF.

This clonotype was observed many times. The chain combines TRBV5-1 with TRBJ2-5; either TRBD1 or TRBD2 may fit D (6 bases each). This CDR3 is built from 15 residues. The V and J ends lost 1 base and 5 bases respectively, with 15 bases between them. The germline V gene encodes CDR1 SGHRS and CDR2 YFSETQ. The CDR3 DNA reads as TGCGCCAGCAGCTTGCAACAGGGAGGTCCGGAGACCCAGTACTTC. Its translation: CASSLQQGGPETQYF.

This clonotype has ten or more counts. A read error may produce the germline difference seen at one junction end. This sequence joins TRBV29-1 and TRBJ2-1, with 10 bases that match TRBD2. The CDR3 is made up of 14 amino acids. CDR1 SQVTM and CDR2 ANQGSEA come from the germline V gene. CDR3 loop: CSVVVRLAGDQNLF. CDR3 sequence (DNA): TGCAGCGTTGTCGTTAGGCTAGCGGGAGATCAGAATCTCTTC.

This clonotype was counted ten times or more. The chain combines TRBV28 with TRBJ2-2; D is undetermined. This CDR3 spans 15 amino acids. V dropped 3 bases and J dropped 7 bases, with 15 bases sitting between them. CDR1 and CDR2 (germline): MDHEN, SYDVKM. In DNA, the CDR3 is TGTGCCAGCAGTTTTATGGGGATATATGTCGGGGAGCTGTTTTTT. Translating it yields CASSFMGIYVGELFF. Full variable domain (remainder filled in from reference TRBV28 and TRBJ2-2): DVKVTQSSRYLVKRTGEKVFLECVQDMDHENMFWYRQDPGLGLRLIYFSYDVKMKEKGDIPEGYSVSREKKERFSLILESASTNQTSMYLCASSFMGIYVGELFFGEGSRLTVL.

V and J are TRBV2 and TRBJ2-1; 11 bases map to TRBD2. CDR1 is SNHLY and CDR2 is FYNNEI in the germline V gene. The CDR3 totals 17 residues. Losses at the gene ends were 2 bases for V and 8 bases for J; bases not matched to a gene: 11. In nucleotides, the CDR3 is TGTGCCAGCAGTGAATGGAAGACTAGCGGGACGGCCGATGAGCAGTTCTTC. Residues: CASSEWKTSGTADEQFF.

The CDR3 loop reads CASSSIGQGLPAFF. DNA for the CDR3: TGTGCCAGCAGTAGCATCGGACAGGGCCTCCCGGCTTTCTTT. The chain carries TRBV2 and TRBJ1-1; 8 bases map to TRBD1. The CDR3 consists of 14 residues. Germline loops: CDR1 SNHLY, CDR2 FYNNEI. V gave up 5 bases and J gave up 11 bases; unmatched junction bases: 13.

The chain employs TRBV4-1 and TRBJ2-3; a weak D match, TRBD1 (5 bases). The CDR3 sequence is 15 residues long. Germline-derived CDR1 and CDR2 are MGHRA and YSYEKL. V was shortened by 5 bases and J by 1 base, with 13 bases between the two germline ends. The CDR3 DNA reads as TGCGCCAGCAGCGGATTCTGGGGCGGCACAGATACGCAGTATTTT. It translates to CASSGFWGGTDTQYF.

This clonotype was seen a few times. V gene TRBV7-3 combines with J gene TRBJ2-7, with D tentatively TRBD1 (7 bases). Germline assignment: CDR1 SGHTA and CDR2 FQGTGA. The CDR3 extends over 15 amino acids. The V and J ends lost 2 bases and 2 bases respectively, with 13 bases between them. CDR3 protein: CASSLGAGGPYEQYF. CDR3 nucleotides: TGTGCCAGCAGCTTAGGAGCAGGGGGGCCCTACGAGCAGTACTTC.

The rearrangement links TRBV4-1 to TRBJ2-7; the D gene is possibly TRBD2 (7 bases). Germline CDR1 and CDR2: MGHRA and YSYEKL. Trimming shortened V by 1 base and J by 3 bases, and 19 bases separated the two germline ends. There are 17 residues in the CDR3. The CDR3 DNA is TGCGCCAGCAGCCAAGGAGGGGGGGGATCGGCGATCTACGAGCAGTACTTC. It yields the protein CASSQGGGGSAIYEQYF.

At least ten counts were recorded for this clonotype. The genes are TRBV12-3 or TRBV12-4 and TRBJ2-5; D could derive from TRBD1 or TRBD2 (8 bases each). CDR3 length: 17 residues. Trimming took 6 bases from V and 3 from J, leaving 23 bases between them. The CDR3 protein is CASSREVVAGQEETQYF. The CDR3 bases are TGTGCCAGCAGCCGAGAGGTCGTAGCGGGACAGGAAGAGACCCAGTACTTC.

This clonotype was recorded a few times. CDR3 protein: CASSLPGYYEQYF. CDR3 coding DNA: TGTGCCAGCAGCTTACCCGGGTACTACGAGCAGTACTTC. The chain is built from TRBV7-9 and TRBJ2-7; D not certain. This CDR3 is 13 amino acids long. Germline V gives CDR1 SEHNR, CDR2 FQNEAQ (reference sequence). V gave up 2 bases and J gave up 3 bases, with 8 bases separating them.

This clonotype showed up just a few times. V gene TRBV15 combines with J gene TRBJ2-1, with TRBD2 matching 7 bases. Trimming cost V 0 bases and J 3 bases; bases outside gene matches: 8. This CDR3 is built from 17 residues. Germline CDR1 reads LNHNV; CDR2 reads YYDKDF (reference sequence). CDR3 nucleotides: TGTGCCACCAGCAGAGATCTCAGTCCGGGAGGCTACAATGAGCAGTTCTTC. This encodes CATSRDLSPGGYNEQFF.

A few counts support this clonotype. The CDR3, as DNA: TGTGCCAGCAGCCAAGAGACAGGGGGCTTTTACGAGCAGTACTTC. This encodes CASSQETGGFYEQYF. The chain uses TRBV4-2 and TRBJ2-7, with TRBD1 matching 10 bases. Germline CDR1 is LGHNA and CDR2 is YNFKEQ. Trimming cost V 0 bases and J 4 bases; bases outside gene matches: 3. This CDR3 region has 15 residues.

The table lists this clonotype with a few counts. V usage is TRBV7-2 and J usage is TRBJ2-2, with a tentative D call TRBD1 (6 bases). Germline V gene sequence: CDR1 SGHTA, CDR2 FQGNSA. The CDR3 consists of 16 residues. With 1 base removed from V and 5 bases from J, the gap between germline ends came to 14 bases. The CDR3 protein is CASSLDMVRGTGELFF. In nucleotides, the CDR3 is TGTGCCAGCAGCTTAGATATGGTTAGGGGGACCGGGGAGCTGTTTTTT.

On this clonotype itself: Since a much larger clone is just one base distant, this may be a read error. The CDR3: CASSLEGVTGANVLTF. In nucleotides, the CDR3 is TGTGCCAGCAGTTTAGAGGGAGTGACTGGGGCCAACGTCCTGACTTTC. The chain joins TRBV12-3 or TRBV12-4 to TRBJ2-6; D may be TRBD2 (5 bases). Trimming left V 1 base short and J 2 bases short, with 9 bases between. CDR3 length equals 16 residues.

CDR3 region: CASSPPPGTSGPNEQFF. Here the CDR3 DNA reads TGTGCCAGCAGTCCTCCCCCCGGGACTAGCGGCCCAAATGAGCAGTTCTTC. This chain connects TRBV7-9 to TRBJ2-1; 11 nucleotides align to TRBD2. Per the germline V gene, CDR1 is SEHNR and CDR2 is FQNEAQ (reference sequence). Trimming at V came to 6 bases and at J to 7 bases, leaving 14 bases not matched to a gene. CDR3 length: 17 amino acids.

There are a few counts of this clonotype. The rearrangement joins TRBV4-2 to TRBJ2-1, with TRBD2 matching 10 bases. Germline trimming cut 2 bases from V and 4 bases from J; bases unmatched to any gene: 5. The CDR3 covers 16 residues. From germline, CDR1 is LGHNA and CDR2 YNFKEQ. In nucleotides, the CDR3 is TGTGCCAGCAGCCAACGTAGCGGGGGGCCGTACAATGAGCAGTTCTTC. It encodes CASSQRSGGPYNEQFF.

This clonotype was observed a handful of times. The J gene is TRBJ1-6, the V gene TRBV7-7; D is undetermined. The CDR3 length is 14 residues. CDR1 SSHAT and CDR2 FNYEAQ come from the germline V gene (reference sequence). Trimming pared 3 bases from V and 6 bases from J, leaving 9 bases between. The chain's CDR3 is CASSLEWRNSPLHF. CDR3 bases: TGTGCCAGCAGCTTGGAGTGGCGTAATTCACCCCTCCACTTT.

This clonotype was seen more than once but under ten times. The chain recombines TRBV20-1 with TRBJ2-7, with 14 positions matching TRBD2. Germline V gene lookup returns CDR1 DFQATT and CDR2 SNEGSKA (reference sequence). This CDR3 has 15 amino acids. V gave up 0 bases and J gave up 3 bases; unmatched junction bases: 1. The CDR3 bases are TGCAGTGCTAGAGAGGGACTAGCGGGAGTCTACGAGCAGTACTTC. Protein: CSAREGLAGVYEQYF.

There are a few counts of this clonotype. The rearrangement uses TRBV9 and TRBJ2-3; tentatively, D is TRBD2 (5 bases). Germline V gene sequence: CDR1 SGDLS, CDR2 YYNGEE. The CDR3 consists of 15 residues. The germline V and J ends were trimmed by 4 bases and 4 bases, with 16 bases remaining between them. Here the CDR3 reads CASSLDGVTSDTQYF. In DNA form, the CDR3 reads TGTGCCAGCAGCCTAGACGGGGTTACATCAGATACGCAGTATTTT.

This chain connects TRBV6-2 or TRBV6-3 to TRBJ1-1; 9 bases line up with TRBD1. CDR1 is MNHEY, CDR2 SVGEGT, per germline. This CDR3 has 16 residues. V shed 6 bases and J 1 base; nucleotides not matched to a gene: 9. CDR3 nucleotide sequence: TGTGCCAGCAGCCTCGGACAGGGGTACCCGAACACTGAAGCTTTCTTT. The encoded protein is CASSLGQGYPNTEAFF.

This chain uses TRBV9 with TRBJ2-3; 7 bases are a match to TRBD1. V shed 0 bases and J 5 bases; nucleotides not matched to a gene: 6. There are 15 residues in the CDR3. Germline CDR1 reads SGDLS; CDR2 reads YYNGEE. CDR3 sequence: CASSVDDRAGDTQYF. The DNA of the CDR3 is TGTGCCAGCAGCGTAGACGACAGGGCTGGAGATACGCAGTATTTT.

This clonotype came up a few times. This chain joins TRBV2 and TRBJ2-7, with a tentative D call TRBD1 (6 bases). The CDR3 runs 14 residues. Looked up from germline, CDR1 is SNHLY and CDR2 is FYNNEI. Trimming took 7 bases from V and 0 from J, leaving 13 bases between them. CDR3 DNA sequence: TGTGCCAGCATGGACAGACAAAACTCCTACGAGCAGTACGTC. Encoded protein: CASMDRQNSYEQYV.

This clonotype appeared many times. The V call is TRBV25-1, the J call TRBJ1-5, with TRBD1 as a possible D gene (6 bases). The germline V and J ends were trimmed by 3 bases and 7 bases, with 10 bases remaining between them. The germline V gene has CDR1 MGHDK and CDR2 SYGVNS. This CDR3 contains 13 residues. The CDR3 nucleotides are TGTGCCAGCAGTGAGCTACAGGGACAGCCCCAGCATTTT. Translated: CASSELQGQPQHF.